The 21 T cell receptor beta chains in this list originate from one sample, sequenced in a study of OX40 agonist ivuxolimab in advanced cancers. The assay was immunoSEQ multiplex PCR, and TCRdb's table has in-frame clones only and misses some. The sample lists 60,000 to 65,000 clones, about 90% occurring once. The sequencing used CD4+ or CD8+ T cells sorted from blood, collected in a trial of the OX40 agonist ivuxolimab. The source of these receptors is an adult with an advanced solid tumor such as melanoma, head and neck, liver or kidney cancer.

This chain uses TRBV6-5 with TRBJ2-2; D is perhaps TRBD2 (6 bases). Germline V gene lookup returns CDR1 MNHEY and CDR2 SVGAGI. The CDR3 extends over 12 amino acids. The V end was cut by 6 bases, the J end by 6 bases, with 8 bases between. CDR3 protein: CASREGAGELFF. CDR3 DNA sequence: TGTGCCAGCAGGGAGGGTGCCGGGGAGCTGTTTTTT.

The chain employs TRBV15 and TRBJ1-2, with D maybe TRBD1 (6 bases). Trimming stripped 0 bases from V and 7 bases from J, with 12 bases between. Germline-derived CDR1 and CDR2 are LNHNV and YYDKDF (reference sequence). The CDR3 loop spans 14 amino acids. CDR3 nucleotide sequence: TGTGCCACCAGCAGAGATCAGGGGTGGGGTGGCTACACCTTC. Its translation: CATSRDQGWGGYTF.

The chain has TRBV5-1 and TRBJ2-3; D is uncertain. The germline gives CDR1 SGHRS, CDR2 YFSETQ. The CDR3 is made up of 14 amino acids. With 6 bases removed from V and 3 bases from J, the gap between germline ends came to 14 bases. The CDR3 DNA is TGCGCCAGCAATAATGGGATAGGTACAGATACGCAGTATTTT. It translates to CASNNGIGTDTQYF.

V is TRBV10-1 and J is TRBJ2-3; D unresolved. From germline, CDR1 is WNHNN and CDR2 SYGVQD (reference sequence). V lost 0 bases, J lost 4 bases, and 8 bases lay in between. The CDR3 is 14 amino acids. CDR3 nucleotides: TGCGCCAGCAGTGAGTCTGAGGATCCAGATACGCAGTATTTT. Its translation is CASSESEDPDTQYF.

The rearrangement uses TRBV7-9 and TRBJ2-2; D ambiguous. CDR3 size: 12 residues. Germline V CDR1 and CDR2: SEHNR, FQNEAQ (reference sequence). Trimming left V 7 bases short and J 5 bases short, with 8 bases between. The CDR3 DNA reads TGTGCCAGCATCCCGGCTACCGGGGAGCTGTTTTTT. Protein product: CASIPATGELFF. The variable domain in full, with the rest retrieved from reference TRBV7-9 and TRBJ2-2, is DTGVSQNPRHKITKRGQNVTFRCDPISEHNRLYWYRQTLGQGPEFLTYFQNEAQLEKSRLLSDRFSAERPKGSFSTLEIQRTEQGDSAMYLCASIPATGELFFGEGSRLTVL.

The chain recombines TRBV6-1 with TRBJ2-7, with D perhaps matching TRBD1 or TRBD2 (5 bases each). The V gene's germline CDR1 is MNHNS and CDR2 SASEGT. CDR3 length equals 15 residues. The V gene lost 4 bases and the J gene lost 0 bases, with 13 bases spanning the gap. CDR3 nucleotide sequence: TGTGCCAGCAGTGCCGGGACGCCGTACTCCTACGAGCAGTACTTC. Translated: CASSAGTPYSYEQYF.

V usage is TRBV6-5 and J usage is TRBJ2-7, with a tentative D call TRBD2 (6 bases). The CDR3 totals 15 residues. With 2 bases removed from V and 5 bases from J, the gap between germline ends came to 16 bases. Germline V gene sequence: CDR1 MNHEY, CDR2 SVGAGI. CDR3 sequence (DNA): TGTGCCAGCAGTTACCTATGGAGGGCGCGCCACGAGCAGTACTTC. Its translation: CASSYLWRARHEQYF.

V is TRBV19 and J is TRBJ2-7, with 10 bases lining up with TRBD1. The CDR3 runs 18 residues. The germline V gene encodes CDR1 LNHDA and CDR2 SQIVND (reference sequence). V shed 1 base, J shed 3 bases, and the junction held 12 bases outside the gene matches. CDR3 loop: CASSIVGTGAIPIYEQYF. DNA for the CDR3: TGTGCCAGTAGTATAGTCGGGACAGGGGCAATTCCAATCTACGAGCAGTACTTC.

The CDR3 DNA follows: TGTGCCAGCAGCTTAGACGGGGCCACAGATACGCAGTATTTT. This encodes CASSLDGATDTQYF. V is TRBV7-9 and J is TRBJ2-3; D possibly matches TRBD1 or TRBD2 (5 bases each). The V gene's germline CDR1 is SEHNR and CDR2 FQNEAQ (reference sequence). This CDR3 comprises 14 residues. V was clipped by 1 base and J by 2 bases, with 7 bases between them. Supplemented by reference TRBV7-9 and TRBJ2-3, the full variable domain reads DTGVSQNPRHKITKRGQNVTFRCDPISEHNRLYWYRQTLGQGPEFLTYFQNEAQLEKSRLLSDRFSAERPKGSFSTLEIQRTEQGDSAMYLCASSLDGATDTQYFGPGTRLTVL.

Concerning this clone itself: Relative to the germline gene, one junction end is altered; a read error may explain this. This chain connects TRBV7-7 to TRBJ2-5, with TRBD2 matching 11 bases. This CDR3 has 18 amino acids. Germline CDR1 reads SSHAT; CDR2 reads FNYEAQ (reference sequence). In DNA, the CDR3 is TGTGCTAGCAGCTTAGGACCCGGGACTAGCGGTCGGCAAGAGACCCAGTACTTC. Translating it yields CASSLGPGTSGRQETQYF.

The chain carries TRBV9 and TRBJ1-1, with TRBD1 as a possible D gene (6 bases). Germline CDR1 SGDLS, CDR2 YYNGEE. Trimming took 4 bases from V and 1 from J, leaving 14 bases between them. CDR3 length: 15 amino acids. The CDR3 here is CASSPGGQSNTEAFF. For the CDR3, the DNA is TGTGCCAGCAGCCCTGGGGGGCAGTCGAACACTGAAGCTTTCTTT.

V is TRBV13 and J is TRBJ2-1, with D perhaps matching TRBD1 or TRBD2 (6 bases each). Per the germline V gene, CDR1 is PRHDT and CDR2 is FYEKMQ (reference sequence). The CDR3 is 13 residues long. V was shortened by 0 bases and J by 12 bases, with 12 bases between the two germline ends. CDR3 nucleotides: TGTGCCAGCAGCTTAGGGGGGGGCCAGGGGCAGTTCTTC. It specifies CASSLGGGQGQFF.

This chain connects TRBV9 to TRBJ2-1, with 7 positions matching TRBD2. Germline V gene sequence: CDR1 SGDLS, CDR2 YYNGEE. The CDR3 extends over 15 amino acids. The trim removed 0 bases at V and 5 bases at J, leaving 5 bases unmatched. In nucleotides, the CDR3 is TGTGCCAGCAGCGTAGGGTCGGGGGGAAACAATGAGCAGTTCTTC. As protein: CASSVGSGGNNEQFF.

The chain links TRBV11-1 to TRBJ2-7; 7 positions match TRBD1. Per the germline V gene, CDR1 is SGHAT and CDR2 is FQDESV (reference sequence). The V and J ends lost 5 bases and 5 bases, in that order; junction bases with no gene match: 18. The CDR3 extends over 17 amino acids. DNA for the CDR3: TGTGCCAGCAGCCCCCGACAGGGTTCCCCCTCTCTGAACGAGCAGTACTTC. Translation gives CASSPRQGSPSLNEQYF.

The rearrangement joins TRBV28 to TRBJ1-5; D is unresolved. There are 15 residues in the CDR3. From germline, CDR1 is MDHEN and CDR2 SYDVKM. V lost 2 bases and J 6 bases, leaving 14 bases between the germline ends. In DNA form, the CDR3 reads TGTGCCAGCAGTTTACGGGGAGTGGGGTTTCAGCCCCAGCATTTT. Its translation is CASSLRGVGFQPQHF.

This clone was counted between two and nine times. The rearrangement links TRBV6-5 to TRBJ1-1; D is ambiguous. This CDR3 contains 11 residues. Germline CDR1 and CDR2: MNHEY and SVGAGI. Between the trimmed V and J ends, which lost 6 bases and 8 bases, there was a span of 10 bases. In nucleotides, the CDR3 is TGTGCCAGCAGAAACGTACGGGAAGCTTTCTTT. It codes for CASRNVREAFF.

This clone has just a few counts. The J gene is TRBJ2-7, the V gene TRBV14; tentatively, D is TRBD1 (6 bases). CDR1 and CDR2 (germline): SGHDN, FVKESK. There are 13 residues in the CDR3. V was shortened by 1 base and J by 4 bases, with 8 bases between the two germline ends. The CDR3 here is CASSQVQGYEQYF. In nucleotides, the CDR3 is TGTGCCAGCAGCCAAGTCCAGGGGTACGAGCAGTACTTC.

J is TRBJ2-7 and V is TRBV6-5; 8 nucleotides match TRBD2. Looked up from germline, CDR1 is MNHEY and CDR2 is SVGAGI. V lost 5 bases to trimming and J lost 3 bases; unmatched junction nucleotides: 9. The CDR3 extends over 15 amino acids. This CDR3 reads CASSLREGVNYEQYF. The DNA of the CDR3 is TGTGCCAGCAGTCTCCGGGAGGGGGTAAACTACGAGCAGTACTTC.

This chain joins TRBV7-8 and TRBJ2-3; D call uncertain. The CDR3 runs to 15 residues. V gave up 5 bases and J gave up 0 bases, with 12 bases separating them. The V gene's germline CDR1 is SGHVS and CDR2 FQNEAQ. Here the CDR3 reads CASSEVGISTDTQYF. The CDR3 DNA reads TGTGCCAGCAGCGAGGTGGGCATTAGCACAGATACGCAGTATTTT.

This clone was seen once. V usage is TRBV6-6 and J usage is TRBJ1-1, with D possibly TRBD1 on 5 matching bases. Trimming pared 6 bases from V and 7 bases from J, leaving 9 bases between. This CDR3 contains 11 residues. CDR1 is MNHNY, CDR2 SVGAGI, per germline (reference sequence). CDR3 in amino acids: CASSVGDEAFF. DNA of the CDR3: TGTGCCAGCAGCGTAGGGGATGAAGCTTTCTTT.

The chain is built from TRBV10-3 and TRBJ2-5; D unresolved. The tail of the sequence fits TRBJ2-7 better, so the J call may be wrong. There are 13 residues in the CDR3. Germline V CDR1 and CDR2: ENHRY, SYGVKD. As DNA, the CDR3 is TGTGCCATCAGTGGGCAGGACGGCTACGAGCAGTACTTC. It translates to CAISGQDGYEQYF.